This TCR beta chain was identified in a study of CD8+CD57+ T cells in acquired aplastic anemia. About the research overall: Sorted CD4+ and CD8+ cell DNA averaged about 3 ug. Study-level findings and limits: The same twenty-nine CD8+ CDR3 sequences occurred in patients and in controls. Between patients and controls, CD8+ Simpson's diversity did not vary significantly.

Flow cytometry had shown expanded CD8+CD57+ cells in the patients chosen for sequencing. This clonotype was seen more than once but under ten times. Its antigen is currently unknown. Template material for TCR beta VDJ and CDR3 profiling consisted of genomic DNA. TCRdb called the reads again in MiXCR, with one record for every CDR3 protein. The data show hundreds of thousands of distinct CDR3 sequences, about a third seen once. The CDR3 spans 13 residues. Deletions cut 5 bases from V and 8 bases from J, with 15 bases between. Germline CDR1 and CDR2: SGHAT and FQNNGV. The sequencing input was sorted CD4+, CD8+, or CD8+CD57+ T cells (not recorded which) from PBMCs. This sequence originates from a human donor with aplastic anemia. J is TRBJ1-1 and V is TRBV11-2; D might be TRBD1 (6 bases). CDR3 nucleotide sequence: TGTGCCAGCAGCGCACAGGGTGGGAGAGAAGCTTTCTTT. This encodes CASSAQGGREAFF.